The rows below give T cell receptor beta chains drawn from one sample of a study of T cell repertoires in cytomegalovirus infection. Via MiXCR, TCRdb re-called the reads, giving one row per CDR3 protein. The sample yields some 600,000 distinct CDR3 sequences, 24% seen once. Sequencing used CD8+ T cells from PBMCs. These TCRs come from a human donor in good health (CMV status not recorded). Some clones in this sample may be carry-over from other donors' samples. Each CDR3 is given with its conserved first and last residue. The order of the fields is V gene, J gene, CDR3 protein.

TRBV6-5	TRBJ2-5	CASSYSDSPGEETQYF
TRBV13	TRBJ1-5	CASSSTFAENQPQHF
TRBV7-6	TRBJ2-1	CASSLASFDRDRSYNEQFF
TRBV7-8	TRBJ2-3	CASSLAKGDGGTDTQYF
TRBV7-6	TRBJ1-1	CASSLTGDQAFF
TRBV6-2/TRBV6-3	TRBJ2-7	CASSGGRPHYYEQYF
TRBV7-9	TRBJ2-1	CASSQRESVYEQFF
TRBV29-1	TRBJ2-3	CSVGDRGLTDTQYF
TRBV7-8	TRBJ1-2	CASSLPDAYYGYTF
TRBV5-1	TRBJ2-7	CASSLGGVDYEQYF
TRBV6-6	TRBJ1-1	CASSRLGQSKVEAFF
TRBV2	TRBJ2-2	CARFWEETGELFF
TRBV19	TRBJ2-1	CASSIRDRPRDEQFF
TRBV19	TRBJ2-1	CASRVGPGGEQFF
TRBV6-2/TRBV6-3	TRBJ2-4	CASSPGVAKNIQYF
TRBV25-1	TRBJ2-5	CASSEPSGGARETQYF
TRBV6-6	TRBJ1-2	CASDQGARGYTF
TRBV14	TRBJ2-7	CASSQGRDFTYEQYF
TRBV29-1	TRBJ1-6	CSVLPAADSPLHF
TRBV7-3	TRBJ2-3	CASSLTGTGYITDTQYF
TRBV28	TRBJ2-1	CASSLSRTAGGNYNEQFF
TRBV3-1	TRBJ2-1	CASSQSDSYNEQFF
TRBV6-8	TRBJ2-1	CASSYSNGANNEQFF
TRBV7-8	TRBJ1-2	CASSSPTTGYTF